This T cell receptor (beta chain) originates from a study of T cell changes during pregnancy in multiple sclerosis. J was trimmed by 1 base and V by 4 bases; bases with no gene match: 10. The CDR3 extends over 17 amino acids. Germline lookup yields CDR1 SGHRS and CDR2 YFSETQ. Clones were sequenced by immunoSEQ multiplex PCR, and TCRdb holds only the in-frame ones, with some missing. The table includes some 99,000 clones, about 92% detected once. The specimen was peripheral blood, collected after pregnancy. The genes are TRBV5-1 and TRBJ2-3; 9 nucleotides align to TRBD1. This receptor was identified in a female donor in good health, enrolled as a control in a pregnancy study. The CDR3 spells CASSAGTGRLGTDTQYF. The CDR3 bases are TGCGCCAGCAGCGCCGGGACAGGGAGGTTAGGCACAGATACGCAGTATTTT.